The TCR beta chain described here comes from a study of T-cell reconstitution after alpha-beta-depleted transplantation in children. The TCRbeta library was prepared with unique molecular identifiers. TCRdb processed the PCR reads anew with MiXCR; each CDR3 protein has one entry. The table records a few hundred thousand distinct CDR3 sequences, approximately 10% of them present only once. This CDR3 is built from 13 residues. Trimming removed 4 bases from V and 3 bases from J; junction bases left unmatched: 6. The germline gives CDR1 DFQATT, CDR2 SNEGSKA (reference sequence). This clonotype was observed a handful of times.

This chain connects TRBV20-1 to TRBJ2-7; 7 nucleotides match TRBD1. The input for sequencing was PBMCs from the stem cell graft donor, taken from the stem cell graft. This TCR was sampled from a human donor who donated a stem cell graft to a child with acute lymphoblastic leukemia. The DNA of the CDR3 is TGCAGTGCTACGGGACAGCACAACTACGAGCAGTACTTC. Its protein product is CSATGQHNYEQYF.